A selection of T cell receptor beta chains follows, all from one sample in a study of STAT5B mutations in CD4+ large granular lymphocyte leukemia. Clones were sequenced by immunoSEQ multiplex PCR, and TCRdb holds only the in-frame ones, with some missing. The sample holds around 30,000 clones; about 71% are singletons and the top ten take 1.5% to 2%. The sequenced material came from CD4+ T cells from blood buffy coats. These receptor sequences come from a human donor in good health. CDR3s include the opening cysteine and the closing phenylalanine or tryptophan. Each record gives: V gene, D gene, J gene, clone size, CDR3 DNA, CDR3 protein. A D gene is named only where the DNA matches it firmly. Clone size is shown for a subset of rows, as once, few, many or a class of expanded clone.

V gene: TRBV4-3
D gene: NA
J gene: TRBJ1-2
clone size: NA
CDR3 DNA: TGCGCCAGCAGCCACGTAACAGGGTTCAACTATGGCTACACCTTC
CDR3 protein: CASSHVTGFNYGYTF

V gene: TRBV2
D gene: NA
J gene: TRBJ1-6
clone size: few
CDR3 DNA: TGTGCCAGCACCCTCGATCGGGGGCGAGGTTCACCCCTCCACTTT
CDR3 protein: CASTLDRGRGSPLHF

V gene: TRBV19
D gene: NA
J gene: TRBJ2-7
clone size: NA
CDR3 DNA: TGTGCCAGTAGTGGGGGGGCTCGAGAGCAGTACTTC
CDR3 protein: CASSGGAREQYF

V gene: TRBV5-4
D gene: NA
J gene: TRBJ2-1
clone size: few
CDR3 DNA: TGTGCCAGCAGCTTGCTCGGTAATGAGCAGTTCTTC
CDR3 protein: CASSLLGNEQFF

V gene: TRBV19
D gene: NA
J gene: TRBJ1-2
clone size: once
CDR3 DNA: TGTGCCAGTAGTATAAATGGGGGGAGCTATGGCTACACCTTC
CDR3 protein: CASSINGGSYGYTF

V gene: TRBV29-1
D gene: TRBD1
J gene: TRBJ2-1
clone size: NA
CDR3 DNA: TGCAGCGTCTTACAGGGGGATTCCTACAATGAGCAGTTCTTC
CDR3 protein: CSVLQGDSYNEQFF

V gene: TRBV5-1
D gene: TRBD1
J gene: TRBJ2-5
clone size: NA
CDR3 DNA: TGCGCCAGCAGCTCCACCGACAGGGGGAGAGAGACCCAGTACTTC
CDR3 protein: CASSSTDRGRETQYF

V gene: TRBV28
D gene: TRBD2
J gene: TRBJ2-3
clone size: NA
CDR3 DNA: TGTGCCAGTGGGGGGGGCACAGATACGCAGTATTTT
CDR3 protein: CASGGGTDTQYF

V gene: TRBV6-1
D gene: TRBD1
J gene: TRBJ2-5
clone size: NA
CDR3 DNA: TGTGCCAGCAGCCAGGGACAGGCGTACCAAGAGACCCAGTACTTC
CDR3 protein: CASSQGQAYQETQYF

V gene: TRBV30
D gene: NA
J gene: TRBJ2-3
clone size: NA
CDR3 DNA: TGTGCCTGGAGTGTAGGGGCAGATACGCAGTATTTT
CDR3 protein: CAWSVGADTQYF

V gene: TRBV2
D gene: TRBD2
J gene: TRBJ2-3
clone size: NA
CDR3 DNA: TGTGCCAGCAGTGTAGAGTGGCAGTCGGGGGGGAAATCCCCTAGCACAGATACGCAGTATTTT
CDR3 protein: CASSVEWQSGGKSPSTDTQYF

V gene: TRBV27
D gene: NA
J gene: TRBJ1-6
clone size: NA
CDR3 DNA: TGTGCCAGCCAGGGCAGGGGAGAACATTCACCCCTCCACTTT
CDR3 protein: CASQGRGEHSPLHF

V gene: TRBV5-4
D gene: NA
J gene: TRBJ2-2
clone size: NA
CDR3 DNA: TGTGCCAGCAGCTTGGGATGGGGGAATACCGGGGAGCTGTTTTTT
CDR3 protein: CASSLGWGNTGELFF

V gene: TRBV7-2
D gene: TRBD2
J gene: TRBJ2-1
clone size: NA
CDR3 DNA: TGTGCCAGCAGCCGGGGCCTCCGGGGGGGAGTCGTCAATGAGCAGTTCTTC
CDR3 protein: CASSRGLRGGVVNEQFF

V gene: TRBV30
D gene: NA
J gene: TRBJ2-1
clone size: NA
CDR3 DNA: TGTGCCTGGAGTGTAGAGGGGGGCACCTACAATGAGCAGTTCTTC
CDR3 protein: CAWSVEGGTYNEQFF

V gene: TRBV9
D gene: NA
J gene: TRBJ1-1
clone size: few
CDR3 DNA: TGTGCCAGCAGCGTAGCTTCACAGGGCACTGAAGCTTTCTTT
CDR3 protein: CASSVASQGTEAFF

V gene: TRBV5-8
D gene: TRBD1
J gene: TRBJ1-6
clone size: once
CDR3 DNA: TGTGCCAGCAGCCCCGGACAGGGGAATTCACCCCTCCACTTT
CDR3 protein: CASSPGQGNSPLHF

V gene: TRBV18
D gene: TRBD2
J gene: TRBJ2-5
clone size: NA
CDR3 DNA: TGTGCCAGCTCACCCGGACTAGCGCAGGAGACCCAGTACTTC
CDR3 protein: CASSPGLAQETQYF

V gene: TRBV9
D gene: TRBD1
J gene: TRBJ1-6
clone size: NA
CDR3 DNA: TGTGCCAGCAGCTCGCGGGACAGCTCAAATTCACCCCTCCACTTT
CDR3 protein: CASSSRDSSNSPLHF

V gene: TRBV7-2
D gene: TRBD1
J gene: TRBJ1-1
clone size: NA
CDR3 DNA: TGTGCCAGCAGCTCCCCCGGACAGGCTTACTCGAACACTGAAGCTTTCTTT
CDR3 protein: CASSSPGQAYSNTEAFF

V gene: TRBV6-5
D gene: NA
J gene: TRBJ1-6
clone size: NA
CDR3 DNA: TGTGCCAGCAGAGGGGGGGCTCTCTATAATTCACCCCTCCACTTT
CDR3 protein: CASRGGALYNSPLHF

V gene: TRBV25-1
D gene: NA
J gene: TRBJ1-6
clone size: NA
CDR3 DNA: TGTGCCAGCACTAGTTCGCCGGGTTCACCCCTCCACTTT
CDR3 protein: CASTSSPGSPLHF